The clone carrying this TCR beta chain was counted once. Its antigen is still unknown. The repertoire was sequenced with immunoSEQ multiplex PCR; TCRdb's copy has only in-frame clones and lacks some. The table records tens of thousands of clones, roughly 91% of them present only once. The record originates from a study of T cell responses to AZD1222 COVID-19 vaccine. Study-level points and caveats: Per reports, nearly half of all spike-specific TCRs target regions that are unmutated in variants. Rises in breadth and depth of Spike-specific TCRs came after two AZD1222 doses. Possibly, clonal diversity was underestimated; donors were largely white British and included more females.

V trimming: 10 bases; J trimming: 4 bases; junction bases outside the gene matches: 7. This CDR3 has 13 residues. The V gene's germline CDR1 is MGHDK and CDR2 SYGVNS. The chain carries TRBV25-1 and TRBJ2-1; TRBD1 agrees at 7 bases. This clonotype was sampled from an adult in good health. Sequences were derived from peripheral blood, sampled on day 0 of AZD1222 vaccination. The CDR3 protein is CATRQGWYNEQFF. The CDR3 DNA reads TGTGCCACCAGACAGGGATGGTACAATGAGCAGTTCTTC.